This T cell receptor (beta chain) derives from a study of blood T cells in healthy people across ages. Study-wide results and limits: Long-lived and aged donors differed, with more naive CD4+ cells and higher diversity in the long-lived.

Primers used in a second PCR of about 6 to 11 cycles were a sample-barcoded 5' primer and a J-beta primer mix. TCRdb re-called the 5' RACE reads with MiXCR, one entry per CDR3 protein. The repertoire includes approximately 1,700,000 distinct CDR3 sequences, about two fifths of them detected once, and 23% sits in the top ten. This clonotype has only a few counts. The target antigen is unknown. The germline V gene has CDR1 MNHEY and CDR2 SMNVEV (reference sequence). V was pared by 3 bases and J by 2 bases, with 17 bases between. The CDR3 extends over 16 amino acids. Specimen: blood. This chain uses TRBV27 with TRBJ2-7; TRBD2 is a possible D gene (5 bases). This TCR was sampled from a human donor in good health. The CDR3 DNA is TGTGCCAGCAGTTTGACTACCCCTGCTCCGACCTACGAGCAGTACTTC. It codes for CASSLTTPAPTYEQYF.